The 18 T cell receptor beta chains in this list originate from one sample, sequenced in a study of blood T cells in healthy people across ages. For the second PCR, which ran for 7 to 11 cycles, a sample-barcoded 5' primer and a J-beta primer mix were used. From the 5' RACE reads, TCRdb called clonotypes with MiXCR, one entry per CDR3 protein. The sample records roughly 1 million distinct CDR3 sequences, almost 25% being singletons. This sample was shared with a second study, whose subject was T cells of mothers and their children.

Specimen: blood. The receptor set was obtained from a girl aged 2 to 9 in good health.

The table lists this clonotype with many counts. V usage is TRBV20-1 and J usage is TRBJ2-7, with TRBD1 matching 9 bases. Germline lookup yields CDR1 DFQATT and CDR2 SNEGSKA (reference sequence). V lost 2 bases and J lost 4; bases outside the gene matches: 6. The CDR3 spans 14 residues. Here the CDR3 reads CSARPRDRAYEQYF. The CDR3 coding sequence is TGCAGTGCTAGACCCCGGGACAGGGCGTACGAGCAGTACTTC.

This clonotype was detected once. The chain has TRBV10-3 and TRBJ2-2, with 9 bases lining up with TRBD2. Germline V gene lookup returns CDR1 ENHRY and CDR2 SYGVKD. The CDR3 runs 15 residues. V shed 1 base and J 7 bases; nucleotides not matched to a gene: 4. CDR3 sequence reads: CAISEWREGHGELFF. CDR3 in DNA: TGTGCCATCAGTGAGTGGCGGGAGGGCCACGGGGAGCTGTTTTTT.

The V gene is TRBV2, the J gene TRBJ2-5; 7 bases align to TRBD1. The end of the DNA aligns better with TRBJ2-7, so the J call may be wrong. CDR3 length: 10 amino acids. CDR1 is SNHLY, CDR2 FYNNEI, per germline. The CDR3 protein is CASAGGEQYF. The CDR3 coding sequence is TGTGCCAGCGCAGGGGGCGAGCAGTACTTC.

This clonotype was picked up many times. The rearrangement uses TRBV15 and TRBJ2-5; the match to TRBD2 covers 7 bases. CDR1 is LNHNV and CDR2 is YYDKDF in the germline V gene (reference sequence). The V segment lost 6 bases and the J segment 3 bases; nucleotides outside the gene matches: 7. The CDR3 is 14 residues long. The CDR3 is CATSNREAEETQYF. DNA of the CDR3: TGTGCCACCAGTAACCGGGAGGCGGAAGAGACCCAGTACTTC.

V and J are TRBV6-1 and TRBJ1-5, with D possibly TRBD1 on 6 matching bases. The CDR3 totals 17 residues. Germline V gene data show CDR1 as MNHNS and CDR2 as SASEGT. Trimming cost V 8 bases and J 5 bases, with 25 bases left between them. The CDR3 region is CASGQLLPGGTYQPQHF. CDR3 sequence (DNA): TGTGCCAGCGGACAGTTACTCCCAGGCGGGACATATCAGCCCCAGCATTTT.

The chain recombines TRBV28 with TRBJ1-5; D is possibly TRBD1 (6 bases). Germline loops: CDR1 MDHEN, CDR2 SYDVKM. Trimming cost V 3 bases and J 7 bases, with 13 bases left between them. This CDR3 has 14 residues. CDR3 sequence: CASSFQGNRQPQHF. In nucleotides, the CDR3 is TGTGCCAGCAGTTTTCAGGGGAATCGCCAGCCCCAGCATTTT.

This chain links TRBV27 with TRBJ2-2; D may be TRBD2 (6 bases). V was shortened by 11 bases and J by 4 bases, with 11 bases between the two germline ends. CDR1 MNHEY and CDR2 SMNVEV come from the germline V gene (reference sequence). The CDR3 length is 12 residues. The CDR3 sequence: CAGGALTGELFF. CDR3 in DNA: TGTGCCGGAGGGGCCCTCACCGGGGAGCTGTTTTTT.

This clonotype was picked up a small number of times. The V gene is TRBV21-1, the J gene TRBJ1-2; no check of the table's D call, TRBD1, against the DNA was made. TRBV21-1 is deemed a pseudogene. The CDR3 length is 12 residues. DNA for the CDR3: TGTGCCGGGTCCCAGGCGTTCTATGGCTACACCTTC. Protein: CAGSQAFYGYTF.

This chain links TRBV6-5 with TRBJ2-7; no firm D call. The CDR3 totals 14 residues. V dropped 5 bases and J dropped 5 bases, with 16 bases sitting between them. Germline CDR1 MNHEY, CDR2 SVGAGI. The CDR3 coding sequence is TGTGCCAGCAGTAAGACTGTGACAACGAACGAGCAGTACTTC. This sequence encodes CASSKTVTTNEQYF.

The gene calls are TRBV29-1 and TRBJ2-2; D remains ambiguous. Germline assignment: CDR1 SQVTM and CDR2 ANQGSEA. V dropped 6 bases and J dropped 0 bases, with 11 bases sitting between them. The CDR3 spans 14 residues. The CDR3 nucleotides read TGCAGCGTCGCAGGTCTAGCGAACACCGGGGAGCTGTTTTTT. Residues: CSVAGLANTGELFF.

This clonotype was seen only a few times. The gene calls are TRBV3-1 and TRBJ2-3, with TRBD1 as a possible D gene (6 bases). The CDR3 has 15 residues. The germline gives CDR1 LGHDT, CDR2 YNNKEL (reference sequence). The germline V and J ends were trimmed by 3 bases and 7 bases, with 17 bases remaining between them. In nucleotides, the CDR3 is TGTGCCAGCAGCCAGCCACTTGGACAGAGCAATACGCAGTATTTT. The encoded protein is CASSQPLGQSNTQYF.

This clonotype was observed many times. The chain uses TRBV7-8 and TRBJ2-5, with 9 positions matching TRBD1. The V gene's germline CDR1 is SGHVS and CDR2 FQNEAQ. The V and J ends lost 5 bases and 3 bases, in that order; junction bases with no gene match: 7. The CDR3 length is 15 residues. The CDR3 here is CASSPGTGREETQYF. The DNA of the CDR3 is TGTGCCAGCAGCCCTGGGACAGGGAGAGAAGAGACCCAGTACTTC.

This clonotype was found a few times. CDR3 loop: CASSQPAAGETQYF. CDR3 nucleotides: TGCGCCAGCAGCCAACCGGCGGCGGGAGAGACCCAGTACTTC. The chain joins TRBV4-1 to TRBJ2-5, with D maybe TRBD2 (5 bases). The V gene lost 2 bases and the J gene lost 4 bases, with 11 bases spanning the gap. The CDR3 is 14 amino acids. Germline loops: CDR1 MGHRA, CDR2 YSYEKL.

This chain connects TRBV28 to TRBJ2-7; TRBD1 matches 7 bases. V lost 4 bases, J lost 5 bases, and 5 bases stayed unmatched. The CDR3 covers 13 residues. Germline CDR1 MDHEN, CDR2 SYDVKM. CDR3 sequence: CASSSRDRNEQYF. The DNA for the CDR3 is TGTGCCAGCAGTTCCCGGGACAGAAACGAGCAGTACTTC.

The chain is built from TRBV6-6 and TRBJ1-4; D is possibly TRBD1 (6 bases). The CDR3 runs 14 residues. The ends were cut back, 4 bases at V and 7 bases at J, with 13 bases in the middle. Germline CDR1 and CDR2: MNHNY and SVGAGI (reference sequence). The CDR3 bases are TGTGCCAGCAGTTGGACAGACCCGACTGAAAAACTGTTTTTT. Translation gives CASSWTDPTEKLFF.

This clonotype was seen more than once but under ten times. CDR3 region: CASGSWSQETQYF. CDR3 coding DNA: TGTGCTAGTGGTTCATGGTCGCAAGAGACCCAGTACTTC. The chain links TRBV12-5 to TRBJ2-5; D unresolved. Trimming took off 4 bases at V and 2 bases at J, with 8 bases between the two ends. The CDR3 has 13 residues. Germline V gene sequence: CDR1 LGHNT, CDR2 FRNRAP. Supplemented by reference TRBV12-5 and TRBJ2-5, the full variable domain reads DARVTQTPRHKVTEMGQEVTMRCQPILGHNTVFWYRQTMMQGLELLAYFRNRAPLDDSGMPKDRFSAEMPDATLATLKIQPSEPRDSAVYFCASGSWSQETQYFGPGTRLLVL.

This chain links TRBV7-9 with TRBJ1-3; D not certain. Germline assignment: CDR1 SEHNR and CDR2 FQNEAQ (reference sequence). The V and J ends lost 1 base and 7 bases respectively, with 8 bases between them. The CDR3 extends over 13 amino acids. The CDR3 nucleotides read TGTGCCAGCAGCTTAGACGGATGGAACACCATATATTTT. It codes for CASSLDGWNTIYF.

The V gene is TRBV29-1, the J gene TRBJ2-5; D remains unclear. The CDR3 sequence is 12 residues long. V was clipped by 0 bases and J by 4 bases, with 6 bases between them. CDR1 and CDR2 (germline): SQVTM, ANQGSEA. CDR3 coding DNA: TGCAGCGTTGAAGATGGTACAGAGACCCAGTACTTC. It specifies CSVEDGTETQYF.